This record covers a single T cell receptor (beta chain). CDR1 and CDR2 (germline): SEHNR, FQNEAQ (reference sequence). The CDR3 loop spans 15 amino acids. After removal of 5 bases from V and 8 bases from J, the junction contained 9 bases not matched to a gene. In TCRdb, the RT-PCR reads were re-called with MiXCR into one record per CDR3 protein. This sample has under 200,000 distinct CDR3 sequences, with about 29% found just once. This specimen comes from a study of patients and donors after allogeneic stem cell transplantation. The TCR was taken from a human donor who was either an allogeneic HSCT recipient or a stem cell or donor lymphocyte infusion donor (not recorded which). It is not recorded whose cells these are; they may come from a transplant donor. Sequenced material: blood, either unsorted or a sorted T cell fraction (not recorded which). The chain carries TRBV7-9 and TRBJ2-4; 10 bases are shared with TRBD1. CDR3 DNA sequence: TGTGCCAGCAGCCCTAGAGGGACAGGGGTGGACATTCAGTACTTC. It is translated as CASSPRGTGVDIQYF.